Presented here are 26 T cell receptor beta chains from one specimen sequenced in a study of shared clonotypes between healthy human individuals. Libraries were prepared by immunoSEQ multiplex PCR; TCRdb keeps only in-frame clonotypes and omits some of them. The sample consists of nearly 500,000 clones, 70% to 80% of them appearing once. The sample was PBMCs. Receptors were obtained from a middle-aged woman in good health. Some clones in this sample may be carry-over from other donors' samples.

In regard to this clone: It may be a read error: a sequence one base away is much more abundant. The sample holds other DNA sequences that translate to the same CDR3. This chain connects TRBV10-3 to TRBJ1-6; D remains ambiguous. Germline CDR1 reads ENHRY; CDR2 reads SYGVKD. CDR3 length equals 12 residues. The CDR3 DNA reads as TGCGCCATCAGTGAGTCCCTCGAGACCCTCCACTTT. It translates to CAISESLETLHF.

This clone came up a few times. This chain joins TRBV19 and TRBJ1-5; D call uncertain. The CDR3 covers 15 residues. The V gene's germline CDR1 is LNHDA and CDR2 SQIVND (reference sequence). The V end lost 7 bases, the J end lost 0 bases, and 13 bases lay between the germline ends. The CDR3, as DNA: TGTGCCAGTAACACCGACATGACTAGCAATCAGCCCCAGCATTTT. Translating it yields CASNTDMTSNQPQHF.

CDR3 DNA: TGTGCCAGCAGCGTAGCCGCCCGGGAGGGACAGGGAAGAGGAGGCTACACCTTC. This sequence encodes CASSVAAREGQGRGGYTF. The chain is built from TRBV9 and TRBJ1-2, with 9 bases identical to TRBD1. Germline assignment: CDR1 SGDLS and CDR2 YYNGEE. The CDR3 length is 18 residues. Trimming at V came to 0 bases and at J to 8 bases, leaving 17 bases not matched to a gene.

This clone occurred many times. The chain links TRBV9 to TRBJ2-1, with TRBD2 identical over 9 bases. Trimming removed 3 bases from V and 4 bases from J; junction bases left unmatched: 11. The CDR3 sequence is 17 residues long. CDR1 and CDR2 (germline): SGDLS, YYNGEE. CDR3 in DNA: TGTGCCAGCAGCGGCCCACGGGGCGGGAGGGCGTACAATGAGCAGTTCTTC. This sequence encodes CASSGPRGGRAYNEQFF.

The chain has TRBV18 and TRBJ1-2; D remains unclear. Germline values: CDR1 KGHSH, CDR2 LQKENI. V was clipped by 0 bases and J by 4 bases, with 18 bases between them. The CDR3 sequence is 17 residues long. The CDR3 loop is CASSPPYSPSYSYGYTF. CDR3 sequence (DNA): TGTGCCAGCTCACCACCGTACAGCCCCTCCTACTCCTATGGCTACACCTTC. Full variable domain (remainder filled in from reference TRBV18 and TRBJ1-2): NAGVMQNPRHLVRRRGQEARLRCSPMKGHSHVYWYRQLPEEGLKFMVYLQKENIIDESGMPKERFSAEFPKEGPSILRIQQVVRGDSAAYFCASSPPYSPSYSYGYTFGSGTRLTVV.

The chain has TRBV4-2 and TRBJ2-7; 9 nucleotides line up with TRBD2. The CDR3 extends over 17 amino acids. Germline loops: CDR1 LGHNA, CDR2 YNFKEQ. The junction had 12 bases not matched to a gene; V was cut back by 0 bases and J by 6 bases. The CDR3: CASSQDRISGSTGEQYF. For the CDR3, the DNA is TGTGCCAGCAGCCAAGATCGAATTAGCGGGAGCACGGGCGAGCAGTACTTC.

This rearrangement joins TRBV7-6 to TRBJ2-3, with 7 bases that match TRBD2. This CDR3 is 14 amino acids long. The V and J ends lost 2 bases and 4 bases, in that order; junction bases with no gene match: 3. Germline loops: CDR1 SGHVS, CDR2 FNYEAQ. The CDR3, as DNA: TGTGCCAGCAGCTTATCCCGGGGGGCAGATACGCAGTATTTT. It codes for CASSLSRGADTQYF.

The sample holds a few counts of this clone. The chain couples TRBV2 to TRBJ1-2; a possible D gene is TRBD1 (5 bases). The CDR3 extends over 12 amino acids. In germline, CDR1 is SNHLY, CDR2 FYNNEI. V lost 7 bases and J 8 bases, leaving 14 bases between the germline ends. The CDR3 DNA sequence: TGTGCCAGCACCCCAGGGTATGGGGGCTACACCTTC. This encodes CASTPGYGGYTF. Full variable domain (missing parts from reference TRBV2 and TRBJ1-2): EPEVTQTPSHQVTQMGQEVILRCVPISNHLYFYWYRQILGQKVEFLVSFYNNEISEKSEIFDDQFSVERPDGSNFTLKIRSTKLEDSAMYFCASTPGYGGYTFGSGTRLTVV.

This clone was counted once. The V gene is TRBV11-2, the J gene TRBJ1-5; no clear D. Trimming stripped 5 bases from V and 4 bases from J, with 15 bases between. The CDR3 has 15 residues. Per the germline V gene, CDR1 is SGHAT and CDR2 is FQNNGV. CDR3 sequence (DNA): TGTGCCAGCAGCCCAAAACACAGTGGGAATCAGCCCCAGCATTTT. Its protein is CASSPKHSGNQPQHF.

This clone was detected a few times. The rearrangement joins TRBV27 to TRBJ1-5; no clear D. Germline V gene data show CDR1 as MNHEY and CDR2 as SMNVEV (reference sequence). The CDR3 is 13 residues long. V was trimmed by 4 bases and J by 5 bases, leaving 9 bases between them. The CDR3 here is CASSSSSYQPQHF. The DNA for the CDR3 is TGTGCCAGCAGTTCTTCAAGTTATCAGCCCCAGCATTTT.

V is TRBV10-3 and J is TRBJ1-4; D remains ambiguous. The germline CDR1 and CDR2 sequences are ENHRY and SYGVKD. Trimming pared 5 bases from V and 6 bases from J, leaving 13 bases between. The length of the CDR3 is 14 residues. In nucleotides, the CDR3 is TGTGCCATCAGTCCCTCTGGCGGGTATGAAAAACTGTTTTTT. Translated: CAISPSGGYEKLFF.

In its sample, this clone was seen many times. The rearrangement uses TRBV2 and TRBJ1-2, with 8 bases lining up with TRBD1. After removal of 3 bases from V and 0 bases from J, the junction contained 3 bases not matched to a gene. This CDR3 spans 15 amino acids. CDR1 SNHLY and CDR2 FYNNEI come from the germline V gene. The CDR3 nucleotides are TGTGCCAGCAGTGAGTTCAGGGGGCCTAACTATGGCTACACCTTC. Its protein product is CASSEFRGPNYGYTF.

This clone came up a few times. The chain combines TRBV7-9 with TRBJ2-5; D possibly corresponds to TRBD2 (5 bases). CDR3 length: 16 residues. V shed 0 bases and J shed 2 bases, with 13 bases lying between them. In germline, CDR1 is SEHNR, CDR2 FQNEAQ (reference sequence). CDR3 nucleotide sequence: TGTGCCAGCAGCTTAGCCGAGGGAACGGGGCAAGAGACCCAGTACTTC. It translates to CASSLAEGTGQETQYF. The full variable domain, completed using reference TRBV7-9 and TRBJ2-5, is DTGVSQNPRHKITKRGQNVTFRCDPISEHNRLYWYRQTLGQGPEFLTYFQNEAQLEKSRLLSDRFSAERPKGSFSTLEIQRTEQGDSAMYLCASSLAEGTGQETQYFGPGTRLLVL.

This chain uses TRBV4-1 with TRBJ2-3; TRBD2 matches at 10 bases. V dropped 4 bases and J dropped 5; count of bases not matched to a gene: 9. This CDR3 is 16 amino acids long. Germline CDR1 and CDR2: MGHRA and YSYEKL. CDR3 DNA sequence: TGCGCCAGCAGCCCCCCGGCTAGCGGGAGTAAAGATACGCAGTATTTT. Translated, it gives CASSPPASGSKDTQYF.

The CDR3 protein is CAWTSPPGNTEAFF. The CDR3 region has the DNA TGTGCCTGGACCTCCCCCCCCGGGAACACTGAAGCTTTCTTT. This chain joins TRBV30 and TRBJ1-1; D unclear. Germline assignment: CDR1 GTSNPN and CDR2 SVGIG (reference sequence). Trimming stripped 4 bases from V and 1 base from J, with 13 bases between. The CDR3 has 14 amino acids.

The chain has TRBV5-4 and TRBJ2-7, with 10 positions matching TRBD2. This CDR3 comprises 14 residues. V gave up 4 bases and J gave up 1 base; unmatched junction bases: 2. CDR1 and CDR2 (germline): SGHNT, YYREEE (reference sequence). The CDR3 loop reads CASSLAGASYEQYF. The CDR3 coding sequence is TGTGCCAGCAGCCTAGCGGGGGCGTCCTACGAGCAGTACTTC. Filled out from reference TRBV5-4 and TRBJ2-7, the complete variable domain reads ETGVTQSPTHLIKTRGQQVTLRCSSQSGHNTVSWYQQALGQGPQFIFQYYREEENGRGNFPPRFSGLQFPNYSSELNVNALELDDSALYLCASSLAGASYEQYFGPGTRLTVT.

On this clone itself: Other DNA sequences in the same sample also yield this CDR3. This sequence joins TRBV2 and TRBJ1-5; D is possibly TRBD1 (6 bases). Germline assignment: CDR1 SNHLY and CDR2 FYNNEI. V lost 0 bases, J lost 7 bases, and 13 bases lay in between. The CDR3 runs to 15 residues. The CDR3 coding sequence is TGTGCCAGCAGTGAAGCACGGGGGGCTGGGCAGCCCCAGCATTTT. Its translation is CASSEARGAGQPQHF.

The CDR3: CASRLTRSNEQFF. CDR3 bases: TGTGCCAGCAGATTGACTAGGAGCAATGAGCAGTTCTTC. The chain joins TRBV11-2 to TRBJ2-1; D possibly corresponds to TRBD2 (6 bases). There are 13 residues in the CDR3. Trimming removed 6 bases at V and 6 bases at J, with 12 bases between. Germline CDR1 reads SGHAT; CDR2 reads FQNNGV.

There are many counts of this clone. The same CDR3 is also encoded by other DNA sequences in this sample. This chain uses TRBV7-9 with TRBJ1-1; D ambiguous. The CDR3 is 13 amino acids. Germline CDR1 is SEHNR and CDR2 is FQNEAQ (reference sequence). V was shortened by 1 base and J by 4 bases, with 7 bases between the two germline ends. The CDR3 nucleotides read TGTGCCAGCAGCTTAGGAGTCGGCACTGAAGCTTTCTTT. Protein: CASSLGVGTEAFF.

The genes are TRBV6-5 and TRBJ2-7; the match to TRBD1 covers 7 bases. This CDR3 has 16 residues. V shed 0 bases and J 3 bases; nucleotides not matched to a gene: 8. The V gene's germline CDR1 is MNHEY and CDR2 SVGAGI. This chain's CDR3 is CASSYSNFDRVYEQYF. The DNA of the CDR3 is TGTGCCAGCAGTTACTCGAACTTTGACAGGGTCTACGAGCAGTACTTC.

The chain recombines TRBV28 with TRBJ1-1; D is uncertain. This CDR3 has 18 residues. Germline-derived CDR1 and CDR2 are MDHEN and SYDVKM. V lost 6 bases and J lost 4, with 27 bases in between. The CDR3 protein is CASRSRFLRDQGGTEAFF. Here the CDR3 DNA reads TGTGCCAGCAGATCCAGGTTCCTCCGTGACCAAGGTGGCACTGAAGCTTTCTTT.

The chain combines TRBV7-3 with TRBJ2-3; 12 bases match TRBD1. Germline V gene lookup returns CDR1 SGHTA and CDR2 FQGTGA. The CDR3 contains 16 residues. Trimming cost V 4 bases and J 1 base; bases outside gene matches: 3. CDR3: CASSSGTGGGTDTQYF. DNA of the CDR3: TGTGCCAGCAGCTCCGGGACAGGGGGCGGCACAGATACGCAGTATTTT.

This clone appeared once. CDR3 protein: CASSQGATISYEQYF. The CDR3 DNA is TGTGCCAGCAGCCAAGGGGCTACCATCTCCTACGAGCAGTACTTC. The chain employs TRBV4-2 and TRBJ2-7, with no clear D. From germline, CDR1 is LGHNA and CDR2 YNFKEQ. V was trimmed by 1 base and J by 0 bases, leaving 10 bases between them. The CDR3 is made up of 15 amino acids.

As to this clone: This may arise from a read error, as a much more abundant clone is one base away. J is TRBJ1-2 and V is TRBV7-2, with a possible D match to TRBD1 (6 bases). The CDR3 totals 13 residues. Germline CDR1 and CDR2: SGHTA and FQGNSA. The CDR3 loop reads CASRPTGYYDYTF. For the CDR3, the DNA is TGTGCCAGCAGGCCCACAGGGTACTATGACTACACCTTC.

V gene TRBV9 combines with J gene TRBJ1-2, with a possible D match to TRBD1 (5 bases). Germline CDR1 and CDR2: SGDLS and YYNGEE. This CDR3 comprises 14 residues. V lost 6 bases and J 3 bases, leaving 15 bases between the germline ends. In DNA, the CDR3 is TGTGCCAGCACCCCGCTCCAGGGCGACTATGGCTACACCTTC. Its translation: CASTPLQGDYGYTF.

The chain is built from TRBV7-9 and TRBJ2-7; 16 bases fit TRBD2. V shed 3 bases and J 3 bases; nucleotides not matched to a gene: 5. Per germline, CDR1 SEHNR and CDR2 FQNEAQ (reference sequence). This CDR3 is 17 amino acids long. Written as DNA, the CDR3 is TGTGCCAGCAGCTTGGGACTAGCGGGAGGGTGGAGCTACGAGCAGTACTTC. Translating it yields CASSLGLAGGWSYEQYF.